This T cell receptor beta chain was sequenced in a study of blood T cell repertoires in COVID-19. Looking at the study overall: COVID-19 samples from acute and convalescent phases originated in the United States, Italy and Spain. The analysed material was cDNA or gDNA that came from T cells, B-cell-depleted T cells, or PBMCs.

One Seattle source followed patients from active infection through their disease course. Source study methods: Reference gene primer amplification in the assay estimated nucleated cell counts. The table came from immunoSEQ multiplex PCR; TCRdb's copy has only in-frame clones and leaves some out. V, J and clone size are those of that table, while D and trimming were read from the DNA. The sample lists roughly 200,000 clones, 94% occurring once. This receptor was identified in a man under 40 with COVID-19, enrolled during active disease. What was sequenced was peripheral blood.

The DNA of the CDR3 is TGTGCCAGCAGCTTAGAGACCCTCCAAAGTCGACAGAGTGGGCTCACAGATACGCAGTATTTT. It translates to CASSLETLQSRQSGLTDTQYF. The J gene is TRBJ2-3, the V gene TRBV11-3, with a weak D call TRBD1 (5 bases). The CDR3 totals 21 residues. Trimming cost V 0 bases and J 2 bases, with 27 bases left between them. From germline, CDR1 is SGHNT and CDR2 YENEEA.